This passage covers 20 T cell receptor beta chains from one sample sequenced in a study of blood T cells in healthy people across ages. Combining a sample-barcoded 5' primer with a J-beta primer mix, a second PCR ran for about 7 to 12 cycles. TCRdb re-derived calls from the 5' RACE reads in MiXCR, one entry per CDR3 protein. The table records about 780,000 distinct CDR3 sequences, about 46% of them present only once. The sample consisted of blood. The origin of the receptors is an elderly man in good health.

This clonotype was recorded a few times. The chain employs TRBV4-2 and TRBJ2-7, with D possibly called TRBD1 or TRBD2 (6 bases each). Trimming shortened V by 1 base and J by 3 bases, and 13 bases separated the two germline ends. Per germline, CDR1 LGHNA and CDR2 YNFKEQ. There are 15 residues in the CDR3. The DNA of the CDR3 is TGTGCCAGCAGCCAAGCGGAACGGGGGCTCTACGAGCAGTACTTC. Its protein product is CASSQAERGLYEQYF.

The chain uses TRBV30 and TRBJ1-1; 8 bases agree with TRBD1. V trimming: 2 bases; J trimming: 8 bases; junction bases outside the gene matches: 4. Germline V gene lookup returns CDR1 GTSNPN and CDR2 SVGIG (reference sequence). This CDR3 comprises 12 residues. The CDR3 DNA is TGTGCCTGGAGTCTACAGGGGGACGAAGCTTTCTTT. Its protein is CAWSLQGDEAFF.

V and J are TRBV30 and TRBJ2-1; D is possibly TRBD2 (6 bases). This CDR3 has 14 amino acids. Germline V gene data show CDR1 as GTSNPN and CDR2 as SVGIG (reference sequence). V was trimmed by 6 bases and J by 3 bases, leaving 15 bases between them. This chain's CDR3 is CACGALAFYNEQFF. The CDR3 nucleotides are TGTGCCTGCGGAGCACTAGCATTCTACAATGAGCAGTTCTTC.

This clonotype has only a few counts. V usage is TRBV5-6 and J usage is TRBJ2-7; 11 positions match TRBD2. This CDR3 spans 14 amino acids. V dropped 5 bases and J dropped 7; count of bases not matched to a gene: 8. Germline CDR1 is SGHDT and CDR2 is YYEEEE. This CDR3 is CASRSRGLAEEQYF. The CDR3 nucleotides read TGTGCCAGCAGGTCACGGGGACTAGCGGAAGAGCAGTACTTC.

In this sample, this clonotype turned up many times. The rearrangement links TRBV29-1 to TRBJ2-3; possibly TRBD1 for D (5 bases). Trimming shortened V by 0 bases and J by 4 bases, and 11 bases separated the two germline ends. Germline assignment: CDR1 SQVTM and CDR2 ANQGSEA. CDR3 size: 14 residues. CDR3 protein: CSVEDRGRADTQYF. CDR3 DNA sequence: TGCAGCGTTGAAGATAGAGGCAGGGCAGATACGCAGTATTTT.

The CDR3 protein is CASSGQKTQYF. The CDR3 DNA is TGTGCCAGCAGTGGACAGAAGACCCAGTACTTC. The rearrangement joins TRBV25-1 to TRBJ2-7; perhaps TRBD1 as D (5 bases). Judging by the DNA end, TRBJ2-5 fits better; the J call may be wrong. The germline CDR1 and CDR2 sequences are MGHDK and SYGVNS. The CDR3 extends over 11 amino acids.

A few counts support this clonotype. The chain is built from TRBV5-1 and TRBJ1-4, with D perhaps TRBD1 (5 bases). V lost 5 bases and J 3 bases, leaving 17 bases between the germline ends. The CDR3 sequence is 16 residues long. CDR1 and CDR2 from the germline V gene are SGHRS and YFSETQ. The CDR3 DNA reads TGCGCCAGCAGTTCCGGGGGGAGGCCGGCTAATGAAAAACTGTTTTTT. It encodes CASSSGGRPANEKLFF. Using reference TRBV5-1 and TRBJ1-4 for the parts outside the CDR3, the full variable domain is KAGVTQTPRYLIKTRGQQVTLSCSPISGHRSVSWYQQTPGQGLQFLFEYFSETQRNKGNFPGRFSGRQFSNSRSEMNVSTLELGDSALYLCASSSGGRPANEKLFFGSGTQLSVL.

The genes are TRBV29-1 and TRBJ1-4; 7 bases fit TRBD1. Germline V gene lookup returns CDR1 SQVTM and CDR2 ANQGSEA. J was trimmed by 14 bases and V by 1 base; bases with no gene match: 19. The CDR3 is 16 residues long. CDR3 bases: TGCAGCGTTGAAGCGGACCGGGGACAGCTAATAGGGGGGCTGTTTTTT. This sequence encodes CSVEADRGQLIGGLFF.

This clonotype turned up a few times. The gene calls are TRBV29-1 and TRBJ2-5, with 16 bases that match TRBD2. CDR1 and CDR2 from the germline V gene are SQVTM and ANQGSEA. The length of the CDR3 is 14 residues. V shed 6 bases, J shed 5 bases, and the junction held 3 bases outside the gene matches. The CDR3 is CSVGTSGRAETQYF. In nucleotides, the CDR3 is TGCAGCGTGGGGACTAGCGGGAGGGCGGAGACCCAGTACTTC.

This clonotype was seen more than once but under ten times. J is TRBJ2-7 and V is TRBV5-1; 7 bases are shared with TRBD2. The CDR3 is 15 amino acids. The J segment lost 1 base and the V segment lost 3 bases, leaving 7 bases of the junction unmatched. Germline CDR1 SGHRS, CDR2 YFSETQ. CDR3: CASSCSGLTSYEQYF. For the CDR3, the DNA is TGCGCCAGCAGCTGCTCGGGACTAACTTCCTACGAGCAGTACTTC.

The chain carries TRBV2 and TRBJ2-4; D not resolved. Germline CDR1 reads SNHLY; CDR2 reads FYNNEI. The germline V and J ends were trimmed by 6 bases and 1 base, with 7 bases remaining between them. This CDR3 region has 13 residues. For the CDR3, the DNA is TGTGCCAGCAGCACCAGCGCCAAAAACATTCAGTACTTC. It translates to CASSTSAKNIQYF.

This clonotype has more than one count but fewer than ten. The chain joins TRBV6-2 or TRBV6-3 to TRBJ2-5; D unresolved. CDR3 length equals 13 residues. Germline V CDR1 and CDR2: MNHEY, SVGEGT. V was cut by 5 bases and J by 1 base, with 8 bases left in between. CDR3 in DNA: TGTGCCAGCAGTGACCTGCTCCAAGAGACCCAGTACTTC. As protein: CASSDLLQETQYF.

As regards this clonotype: One end of the junction varies from germline; a read error may be responsible. The chain uses TRBV5-6 and TRBJ2-1; 7 bases match TRBD2. The CDR3 totals 17 residues. Germline CDR1 and CDR2: SGHDT and YYEEEE. The CDR3 reads CTSSSLGRRSSYNEQFF. CDR3 DNA sequence: TGTACCAGCAGCTCTCTCGGGAGGAGGAGCTCCTACAATGAGCAGTTCTTC.

This sequence joins TRBV10-1 and TRBJ2-5; a weak D match, TRBD1 (6 bases). This CDR3 is built from 15 residues. Trimming removed 5 bases from V and 1 base from J, with 14 bases in between. CDR1 is WNHNN, CDR2 SYGVQD, per germline (reference sequence). The CDR3 DNA is TGCGCCAGCAGTCCTCAACAGGGCCCCCAAGAGACCCAGTACTTC. It is translated as CASSPQQGPQETQYF.

The chain recombines TRBV29-1 with TRBJ2-1; D call uncertain. Matching the DNA end better, TRBJ2-7 makes the J call doubtful. The CDR3 sequence is 16 residues long. CDR1 and CDR2 from the germline V gene are SQVTM and ANQGSEA. CDR3: CSVRARRVRSYNEQYF. For the CDR3, the DNA is TGCAGCGTCAGAGCACGGCGAGTACGATCCTACAATGAGCAGTACTTC.

The chain recombines TRBV10-3 with TRBJ2-5; D unresolved. Germline CDR1 is ENHRY and CDR2 is SYGVKD. There are 10 residues in the CDR3. Trimming shortened V by 5 bases and J by 4 bases, and 2 bases separated the two germline ends. The DNA for the CDR3 is TGTGCCATCAGTAGAGAGACCCAGTACTTC. Its protein is CAISRETQYF.

In this sample, this clonotype turned up a few times. The rearrangement joins TRBV12-3 or TRBV12-4 to TRBJ2-3; D is undetermined. This CDR3 spans 15 amino acids. Trimming left V 6 bases short and J 2 bases short, with 15 bases between. The CDR3 spells CASSPGRLTTDTQYF. CDR3 bases: TGTGCCAGCAGCCCCGGTCGGCTGACCACAGATACGCAGTATTTT.

This chain uses TRBV5-1 with TRBJ1-5; D is uncertain. CDR3 length: 15 amino acids. Trimming left V 0 bases short and J 2 bases short, with 9 bases between. Looked up from germline, CDR1 is SGHRS and CDR2 is YFSETQ. The CDR3 region is CASSLDGRGNQPQHF. The CDR3 DNA sequence: TGCGCCAGCAGCTTGGACGGTAGGGGCAATCAGCCCCAGCATTTT.

This clonotype was seen once. Sequence at one end of the junction differs from germline and may be a read error. This chain connects TRBV5-1 to TRBJ1-6, with D perhaps TRBD1 (6 bases). The germline V gene encodes CDR1 SGHRS and CDR2 YFSETQ. The CDR3 contains 16 residues. CDR3 sequence: CACSLMSAGANSPLHF. The DNA for the CDR3 is TGCGCCTGCAGCTTGATGTCGGCAGGGGCAAATTCACCCCTCCACTTT.

This clonotype was found a few times. The V call is TRBV30, the J call TRBJ2-7, with 9 bases lining up with TRBD1. The DNA end lines up better with TRBJ2-5; the J call may be wrong. Germline V gene lookup returns CDR1 GTSNPN and CDR2 SVGIG (reference sequence). The CDR3 extends over 13 amino acids. The CDR3 reads CAWRTGGGETQYF. DNA of the CDR3: TGTGCCTGGAGGACAGGGGGTGGAGAGACCCAGTACTTC.